This T cell receptor (beta chain) was documented in a study of shared clonotypes between healthy human individuals. From CD4+ cells came CD45RA+ naive and CD45RA-negative memory subsets. TCRdb's table, derived via immunoSEQ multiplex PCR, lists solely in-frame clones and lacks some. The sample has about 1.1 million clones, around 78% seen once; the top ten hold 0.5% to 0.65%. Trimming at V came to 2 bases and at J to 4 bases, leaving 4 bases not matched to a gene. Germline V lookup: CDR1 MNHNS, CDR2 SASEGT. The CDR3 covers 15 residues. The sequenced material came from memory CD4+ T cells from PBMCs. Noted subset: CD45RA-negative fraction. The chain has TRBV6-1 and TRBJ2-2; 7 nucleotides agree with TRBD1. This sequence was found in a young man in good health. Some clones in this sample may be carry-over from other donors' samples. CDR3 nucleotides: TGTGCCAGCAGTGAACGACAGGGCTTCACCGGGGAGCTGTTTTTT. As protein: CASSERQGFTGELFF.